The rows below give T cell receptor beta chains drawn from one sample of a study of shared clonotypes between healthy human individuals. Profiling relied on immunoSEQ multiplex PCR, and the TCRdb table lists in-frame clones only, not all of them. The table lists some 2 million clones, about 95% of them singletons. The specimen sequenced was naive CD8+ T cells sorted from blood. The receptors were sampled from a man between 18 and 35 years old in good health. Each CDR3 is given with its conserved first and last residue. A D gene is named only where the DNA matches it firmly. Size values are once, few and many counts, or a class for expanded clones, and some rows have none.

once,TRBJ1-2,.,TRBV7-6,CASSLNQGANYGYTF,TGTGCCAGCAGCTTGAACCAGGGAGCTAACTATGGCTACACCTTC
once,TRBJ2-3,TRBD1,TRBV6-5,CASRTTGETDTQYF,TGTGCCAGCAGGACGACAGGGGAAACAGATACGCAGTATTTT
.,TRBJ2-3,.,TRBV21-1,CASSYLADTQYF,TGTGCCAGCAGTTATTTGGCAGATACGCAGTATTTT
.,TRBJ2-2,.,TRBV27,CASSFGANTGELFF,TGTGCCAGCAGTTTCGGGGCGAACACCGGGGAGCTGTTTTTT
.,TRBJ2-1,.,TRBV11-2,CASSLDNWSLVEQFF,TGTGCCAGCAGCTTAGATAATTGGAGCCTCGTTGAGCAGTTCTTC
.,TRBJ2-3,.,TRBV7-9,CASSEPLEDTQYF,TGTGCCAGCAGCGAACCGCTAGAAGATACGCAGTATTTT
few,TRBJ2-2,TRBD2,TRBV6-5,CASSITSGGAGELFF,TGTGCCAGCAGTATTACTAGCGGGGGAGCCGGGGAGCTGTTTTTT
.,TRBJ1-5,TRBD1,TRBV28,CASSLSQGRQPQHF,TGTGCCAGCAGTTTATCACAGGGGCGCCAGCCCCAGCATTTT
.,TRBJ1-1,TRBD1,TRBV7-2,CASSLRGLDAEAFF,TGTGCCAGCAGCTTGAGGGGGCTGGACGCTGAAGCTTTCTTT
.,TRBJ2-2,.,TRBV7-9,CASNVQGSGELFF,TGTGCCAGCAACGTTCAGGGGTCCGGGGAGCTGTTTTTT
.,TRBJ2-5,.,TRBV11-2,CASSFDSQETQYF,TGTGCCAGCAGCTTCGACTCCCAAGAGACCCAGTACTTC
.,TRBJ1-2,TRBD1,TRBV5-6,CASMPWTGGIGYTF,TGTGCCAGCATGCCTTGGACAGGGGGAATTGGCTACACCTTC
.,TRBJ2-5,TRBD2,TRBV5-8,CASSRGLAGGPRFKETQYF,TGTGCCAGCAGCAGGGGACTAGCGGGGGGCCCACGGTTCAAAGAGACCCAGTACTTC
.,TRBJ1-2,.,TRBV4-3,CASSQDPPGANYGYTF,TGCGCCAGCAGCCAAGATCCCCCAGGAGCTAACTATGGCTACACCTTC
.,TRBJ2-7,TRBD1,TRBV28,CASSPRTGTYEQYF,TGTGCCAGCAGTCCCAGGACAGGGACCTACGAGCAGTACTTC
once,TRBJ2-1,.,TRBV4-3,CASSPGQLLSYNEQFF,TGCGCCAGCAGCCCAGGACAGCTCTTGTCCTACAATGAGCAGTTCTTC
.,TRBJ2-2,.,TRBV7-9,CASSYTGAGELFF,TGTGCCAGCAGTTATACCGGGGCCGGGGAGCTGTTTTTT
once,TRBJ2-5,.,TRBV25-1,CASSELGEPNQETQYF,TGTGCCAGCAGTGAATTGGGGGAGCCCAACCAAGAGACCCAGTACTTC
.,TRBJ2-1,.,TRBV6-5,CASSYTQASSYNEQFF,TGTGCCAGCAGTTACACACAAGCGTCCTCCTACAATGAGCAGTTCTTC
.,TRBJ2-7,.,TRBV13,CASSLGEFHEQYF,TGTGCCAGCAGCTTAGGGGAATTCCACGAGCAGTACTTC
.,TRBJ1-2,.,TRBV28,CASSLGGSYGYTF,TGTGCCAGCAGTTTGGGGGGGAGCTATGGCTACACCTTC
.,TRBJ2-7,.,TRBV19,CASRQGGTYEQYF,TGTGCCAGTAGGCAGGGGGGCACCTACGAGCAGTACTTC
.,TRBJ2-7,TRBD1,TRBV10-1,CASSPSGTGVAREQYF,TGCGCCAGCAGCCCCTCCGGGACAGGGGTTGCTCGGGAGCAGTACTTC
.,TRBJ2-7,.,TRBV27,CASRGDRPYEQYF,TGTGCCAGCAGGGGCGACAGGCCCTACGAGCAGTACTTC
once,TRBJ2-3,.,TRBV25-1,CASNGVRTDTQYF,TGTGCCAGCAACGGGGTAAGGACAGATACGCAGTATTTT
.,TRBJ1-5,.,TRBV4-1,CASSQDPQGGDQPQHF,TGCGCCAGCAGCCAAGATCCCCAGGGAGGGGATCAGCCCCAGCATTTT
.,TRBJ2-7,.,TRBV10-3,CAISEPGTSSYEQYF,TGTGCCATCAGTGAGCCAGGGACATCTTCCTACGAGCAGTACTTC
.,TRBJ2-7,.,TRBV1,CTSSPGRSSYEQYF,TGCACCAGCAGCCCCGGCCGCAGCTCCTACGAGCAGTACTTC